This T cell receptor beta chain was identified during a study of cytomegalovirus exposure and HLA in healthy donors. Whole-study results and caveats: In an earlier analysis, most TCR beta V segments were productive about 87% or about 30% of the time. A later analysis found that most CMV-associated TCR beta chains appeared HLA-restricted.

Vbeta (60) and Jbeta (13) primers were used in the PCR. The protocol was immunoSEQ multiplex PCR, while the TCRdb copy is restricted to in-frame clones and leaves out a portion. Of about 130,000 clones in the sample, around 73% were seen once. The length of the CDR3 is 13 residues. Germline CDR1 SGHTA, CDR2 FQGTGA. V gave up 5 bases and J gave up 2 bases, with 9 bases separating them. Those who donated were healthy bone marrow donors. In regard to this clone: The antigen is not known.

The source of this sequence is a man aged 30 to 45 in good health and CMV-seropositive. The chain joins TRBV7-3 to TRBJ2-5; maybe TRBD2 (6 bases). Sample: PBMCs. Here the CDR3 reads CASSRGYQETQYF. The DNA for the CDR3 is TGTGCCAGCAGCCGGGGGTATCAAGAGACCCAGTACTTC. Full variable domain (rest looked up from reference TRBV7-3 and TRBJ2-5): GAGVSQTPSNKVTEKGKYVELRCDPISGHTALYWYRQSLGQGPEFLIYFQGTGAADDSGLPNDRFFAVRPEGSVSTLKIQRTERGDSAVYLCASSRGYQETQYFGPGTRLLVL.